This is a list of T cell receptor beta chains from one sample in a study of T cells after yellow fever vaccination. TCRdb reprocessed the 5' RACE reads with MiXCR, giving one entry per CDR3 protein. The sample has hundreds of thousands of distinct CDR3 sequences, around a fifth seen once; the top ten hold 15% to 20%. The specimen was PBMCs, collected around 3 weeks after the first yellow fever vaccination. These receptors were obtained from a young man who received the YFV17D yellow fever vaccine. The CDR3 runs from the conserved cysteine through the conserved F or W. D genes are given only for firm matches. Only part of the rows carry a size: once, few, many, or a class if the clone is expanded.

V gene,clone size,J gene,D gene,CDR3 protein,CDR3 DNA
TRBV20-1,-,TRBJ2-5,TRBD1,CSAPLRDRGETQYF,TGCAGTGCTCCTCTCCGGGACAGGGGAGAGACCCAGTACTTC
TRBV3-1,-,TRBJ2-2,TRBD1,CASSQVTGVTGELFF,TGTGCCAGCAGCCAAGTGACAGGGGTCACCGGGGAGCTGTTTTTT
TRBV7-8,few,TRBJ2-1,-,CASSPRTGGTNNEQFF,TGTGCCAGCAGCCCGAGGACCGGGGGAACAAACAATGAGCAGTTCTTC
TRBV4-3,-,TRBJ2-3,-,CASSQAARTGGGGDTQYF,TGCGCCAGCAGCCAAGCGGCCCGGACAGGAGGGGGGGGAGATACGCAGTATTTT
TRBV6-2/TRBV6-3,few,TRBJ2-1,TRBD2,CASGAGFNEQFF,TGTGCCAGCGGAGCGGGGTTCAATGAGCAGTTCTTC
TRBV10-3,-,TRBJ2-1,-,CAIRSEIQQFF,TGTGCCATCAGATCAGAAATCCAACAGTTCTTC
TRBV5-1,few,TRBJ1-1,TRBD1,CASKMGTGGTEAFF,TGCGCCAGCAAGATGGGAACAGGGGGTACTGAAGCTTTCTTT
TRBV7-9,-,TRBJ2-2,-,CASSQRGQDPTGELFF,TGTGCCAGCAGCCAGAGAGGTCAGGACCCCACCGGGGAGCTGTTTTTT
TRBV6-5,-,TRBJ2-7,-,CASSYRPPGRGEQYF,TGTGCCAGCAGTTACCGCCCCCCCGGTCGGGGCGAGCAGTACTTC
TRBV7-3,-,TRBJ2-1,-,CASSLSPPREQFF,TGTGCCAGCAGCTTATCCCCCCCTCGTGAGCAGTTCTTC
TRBV20-1,-,TRBJ2-7,-,CSARDRPSSYEQYF,TGCAGTGCTAGAGACCGCCCGAGCTCCTACGAGCAGTACTTC
TRBV4-2,-,TRBJ2-5,-,CASSQDRSSLGPEETQYF,TGTGCCAGCAGCCAAGATCGCTCGAGCCTTGGCCCAGAAGAGACCCAGTACTTC
TRBV10-3,-,TRBJ1-5,TRBD1,CAISKGQGNQPQHF,TGTGCCATCAGTAAGGGACAGGGGAATCAGCCCCAGCATTTT
TRBV27,-,TRBJ2-3,TRBD2,CASSRPLGLAGGPDTDTQYF,TGTGCCAGCAGCCGCCCCCTGGGACTAGCGGGGGGGCCGGACACAGATACGCAGTATTTT
TRBV2,few,TRBJ2-1,TRBD2,CASRYTSGGRGNEQFF,TGTGCCAGCAGGTACACTAGCGGGGGTAGAGGCAATGAGCAGTTCTTC
TRBV20-1,-,TRBJ2-3,-,CSARNPGRRRGTDTQYF,TGCAGTGCTAGAAATCCGGGACGCCGAAGGGGCACAGATACGCAGTATTTT
TRBV5-1,few,TRBJ2-1,TRBD1,CASSLFIGGTNEQFF,TGCGCCAGCAGCTTGTTTATAGGGGGCACGAATGAGCAGTTCTTC
TRBV20-1,few,TRBJ2-5,-,CSAVKGDGQETQYF,TGCAGTGCTGTAAAAGGGGACGGTCAAGAGACCCAGTACTTC
TRBV9,few,TRBJ2-3,TRBD1,CASSVEPGTGYADTQYF,TGTGCCAGCAGCGTAGAACCCGGGACAGGGTATGCCGATACGCAGTATTTT
TRBV6-1,-,TRBJ2-2,-,CASSLPPGVGELFF,TGTGCCAGCAGTCTCCCGCCCGGGGTCGGGGAGCTGTTTTTT
TRBV10-3,few,TRBJ2-1,-,CAISELSEGREQFF,TGTGCCATCAGTGAGCTCTCCGAGGGTAGAGAGCAGTTCTTC
TRBV7-9,once,TRBJ1-6,-,CASSLHPDSPLHF,TGTGCCAGCAGCCTCCATCCCGATTCACCCCTCCACTTT
TRBV30,-,TRBJ1-4,TRBD1,CAWSVGQGGGEKLFF,TGTGCCTGGAGTGTAGGTCAGGGGGGAGGTGAAAAACTGTTTTTT
TRBV24-1,-,TRBJ1-5,TRBD1,CATSDGTDGGDQPQHF,TGTGCCACCAGTGATGGGACAGACGGGGGGGACCAGCCCCAGCATTTT